These 32 T cell receptor beta chains were all obtained from the same sample, sequenced in a study of shared clonotypes between healthy human individuals. Produced via immunoSEQ multiplex PCR; TCRdb's table is partial and in-frame only. The table lists 400,000 to 600,000 clones, roughly 83% of them singletons. The sequencing input was PBMCs. These receptor sequences come from a woman aged 40 to 50 in good health. Some clones in this sample may be carry-over from other donors' samples.

The V call is TRBV6-6, the J call TRBJ2-7; 9 bases agree with TRBD2. This CDR3 spans 13 amino acids. Germline V gene sequence: CDR1 MNHNY, CDR2 SVGAGI (reference sequence). V trimming: 4 bases; J trimming: 5 bases; junction bases outside the gene matches: 3. CDR3 DNA: TGTGCCAGCAGTTTGCCTAGCGGGGACGAGCAGTACTTC. Translating gives CASSLPSGDEQYF.

The CDR3 sequence is CASSQDGQRTDTQYF. For the CDR3, the DNA is TGTGCCAGCAGCCAGGATGGACAGCGCACAGATACGCAGTATTTT. The chain has TRBV4-2 and TRBJ2-3, with a tentative D call TRBD1 (6 bases). Germline CDR1 and CDR2: LGHNA and YNFKEQ. V lost 3 bases and J lost 1, with 11 bases in between. CDR3 length: 15 residues.

J is TRBJ2-7 and V is TRBV7-2, with 9 bases identical to TRBD2. Trimming at V came to 1 base and at J to 6 bases, leaving 10 bases not matched to a gene. The CDR3 is made up of 16 amino acids. CDR1 and CDR2 (germline): SGHTA, FQGNSA. The DNA for the CDR3 is TGTGCCAGCAGCTTAGGAACCGGTCAGCGGGAGGCCGAGCAGTACTTC. This encodes CASSLGTGQREAEQYF. Full variable domain (outside the CDR3, taken from reference TRBV7-2 and TRBJ2-7): GAGVSQSPSNKVTEKGKDVELRCDPISGHTALYWYRQSLGQGLEFLIYFQGNSAPDKSGLPSDRFSAERTGGSVSTLTIQRTQQEDSAVYLCASSLGTGQREAEQYFGPGTRLTVT.

This chain connects TRBV18 to TRBJ1-5, with D possibly being TRBD1 (5 bases). The CDR3 is 15 amino acids. V shed 8 bases and J shed 4 bases, with 18 bases lying between them. The germline V gene has CDR1 KGHSH and CDR2 LQKENI. As DNA, the CDR3 is TGTGCCAGCGGGGAGGGGATTTACGTTAATCAGCCCCAGCATTTT. This gives the protein CASGEGIYVNQPQHF. Combining the CDR3 with reference TRBV18 and TRBJ1-5 gives the whole variable domain NAGVMQNPRHLVRRRGQEARLRCSPMKGHSHVYWYRQLPEEGLKFMVYLQKENIIDESGMPKERFSAEFPKEGPSILRIQQVVRGDSAAYFCASGEGIYVNQPQHFGDGTRLSIL.

This clone was detected many times. The sample contains more than one DNA sequence encoding this CDR3. The V and J genes are TRBV27 and TRBJ2-3; D is undetermined. CDR1 MNHEY and CDR2 SMNVEV come from the germline V gene (reference sequence). V dropped 5 bases and J dropped 0 bases, with 3 bases sitting between them. The CDR3 is made up of 12 amino acids. The CDR3 coding sequence is TGTGCCAGCAGTCCTAGCACAGATACGCAGTATTTT. This gives the protein CASSPSTDTQYF.

CDR3: CSVKRSQAVWGTEAFF. In nucleotides, the CDR3 is TGCAGCGTTAAACGATCACAGGCAGTTTGGGGAACTGAAGCTTTCTTT. V and J are TRBV29-1 and TRBJ1-1, with D tentatively TRBD1 (5 bases). Germline CDR1 SQVTM, CDR2 ANQGSEA. Deletions cut 5 bases from V and 5 bases from J, with 24 bases between. This CDR3 spans 16 amino acids.

This chain links TRBV29-1 with TRBJ2-3, with 9 bases lining up with TRBD1. The V and J ends lost 5 bases and 2 bases, in that order; junction bases with no gene match: 11. Germline V gene data show CDR1 as SQVTM and CDR2 as ANQGSEA. The CDR3 has 16 residues. For the CDR3, the DNA is TGCAGCGTTTTTCTAGTCCGGGACAGGGCCACAGATACGCAGTATTTT. Protein product: CSVFLVRDRATDTQYF.

The chain couples TRBV27 to TRBJ1-5; tentatively, D is TRBD1 (5 bases). The CDR3 spans 15 residues. Per the germline V gene, CDR1 is MNHEY and CDR2 is SMNVEV (reference sequence). V lost 5 bases and J 6 bases, leaving 17 bases between the germline ends. The CDR3 DNA follows: TGTGCCAGCAGTATGGGAGGATACGGGGGTCAGCCCCAGCATTTT. Residues: CASSMGGYGGQPQHF.

A few counts support this clone. V and J are TRBV28 and TRBJ1-1; TRBD1 aligns across 7 bases. The length of the CDR3 is 12 residues. The germline V gene has CDR1 MDHEN and CDR2 SYDVKM. V dropped 7 bases and J dropped 6; count of bases not matched to a gene: 5. CDR3 amino acids: CASKQGRAEAFF. CDR3 nucleotides: TGTGCCAGCAAACAGGGGAGGGCTGAAGCTTTCTTT.

The J gene is TRBJ2-6, the V gene TRBV19; D is unresolved. CDR1 and CDR2 (germline): LNHDA, SQIVND (reference sequence). V was cut by 4 bases and J by 0 bases, with 10 bases left in between. The CDR3 has 16 residues. This CDR3 reads CASSKNGISGANVLTF. CDR3 sequence (DNA): TGTGCCAGTAGTAAGAACGGTATCTCTGGGGCCAACGTCCTGACTTTC.

This clone was counted a few times. The same CDR3 is also encoded by other DNA sequences in this sample. This chain connects TRBV28 to TRBJ2-7; 13 bases are shared with TRBD2. CDR3 length: 15 amino acids. The germline CDR1 and CDR2 sequences are MDHEN and SYDVKM. The junction had 4 bases not matched to a gene; V was cut back by 6 bases and J by 2 bases. DNA of the CDR3: TGTGCCAGCAGCTCCGGGACTAGCGGGACCTACGAGCAGTACTTC. Protein sequence: CASSSGTSGTYEQYF.

This chain links TRBV2 with TRBJ2-1; D might be TRBD1 (7 bases). Germline V CDR1 and CDR2: SNHLY, FYNNEI. V lost 2 bases, J lost 7 bases, and 18 bases lay in between. CDR3 length equals 16 residues. The CDR3 coding sequence is TGTGCCAGCAGTGAACAAGGAGGGGGCTCTTGGAATGAGCAGTTCTTC. Protein product: CASSEQGGGSWNEQFF.

About this clone itself: A far larger clone is off by one base, so a read error is likely. Other nucleotide sequences in the sample specify the same CDR3. The V call is TRBV11-2, the J call TRBJ1-5; no firm D call. Germline V gene sequence: CDR1 SGHAT, CDR2 FQNNGV. CDR3 length: 13 amino acids. V was cut by 1 base and J by 4 bases, with 5 bases left in between. Here the CDR3 reads CASSLGPNQPQHF. The CDR3 DNA reads TGTGCCAGCAGCTTAGGGCCAAATCAGCCCCAGCATTTT.

This clone was observed once. J is TRBJ2-5 and V is TRBV30; 7 bases are shared with TRBD2. The trim removed 4 bases at V and 2 bases at J, leaving 10 bases unmatched. Germline lookup yields CDR1 GTSNPN and CDR2 SVGIG (reference sequence). The CDR3 has 15 residues. CDR3 DNA: TGTGCCTGGAATGGGGGGGGGACCACACAAGAGACCCAGTACTTC. Translating gives CAWNGGGTTQETQYF.

This clone appeared a few times. The chain joins TRBV6-5 to TRBJ2-1; the match to TRBD2 covers 14 bases. This CDR3 is built from 16 residues. Germline CDR1 reads MNHEY; CDR2 reads SVGAGI. Unmatched junction bases numbered 7, after V lost 4 bases and J lost 8 bases. CDR3 DNA: TGTGCCAGCAGTTCCCCGACTAGCGGGAGGGCCTATGAGCAGTTCTTC. Translated: CASSSPTSGRAYEQFF.

This clone came up once. This CDR3 reads CASRSPGQGSYNEQFF. Written as DNA, the CDR3 is TGTGCCAGCAGATCTCCGGGACAGGGGTCGTACAATGAGCAGTTCTTC. The chain joins TRBV7-2 to TRBJ2-1; TRBD1 aligns across 10 bases. The V gene end was trimmed by 6 bases and the J gene end by 4 bases; junction bases not matched to a gene: 9. Germline values: CDR1 SGHTA, CDR2 FQGNSA. CDR3 length equals 16 residues.

J is TRBJ1-2 and V is TRBV21-1; the table's D call of TRBD1 was not tested on the DNA. TRBV21-1 is listed as a pseudogene. CDR3 length: 16 amino acids. The CDR3 nucleotides are TGTGCCAGCACAGGGTCCACGAGGACAGATCTCTATGGCTACACCTTC. Residues: CASTGSTRTDLYGYTF.

The V call is TRBV7-2, the J call TRBJ2-3, with D maybe TRBD2 (6 bases). CDR1 and CDR2 (germline): SGHTA, FQGNSA. The CDR3 has 15 residues. Trimming stripped 4 bases from V and 4 bases from J, with 15 bases between. CDR3 sequence (DNA): TGTGCCAGCAGCTCCGACTTCCGCGGGGCAGATACGCAGTATTTT. Translated, it gives CASSSDFRGADTQYF.

The chain employs TRBV7-3 and TRBJ2-2; TRBD1 matches 8 bases. V shed 4 bases and J 8 bases; nucleotides not matched to a gene: 12. CDR1 is SGHTA and CDR2 is FQGTGA in the germline V gene. This CDR3 contains 16 residues. The CDR3 loop is CASSSGGATFTGELFF. In nucleotides, the CDR3 is TGTGCCAGCAGCTCAGGGGGCGCGACTTTCACTGGGGAGCTGTTTTTT.

To note about this clone: This may arise from a read error, as a much more abundant clone is one base away. This sequence joins TRBV28 and TRBJ1-5; 7 bases are shared with TRBD1. This CDR3 has 14 residues. The germline CDR1 and CDR2 sequences are MDHEN and SYDVKM. Trimming took 6 bases from V and 1 from J; bases not matched to a gene: 3. The CDR3 coding sequence is TGTGCCAGCAGACCGACAGGGAGCAATCAGCCCCAGCATTTT. Translation gives CASRPTGSNQPQHF.

This clone was recorded once. The chain links TRBV5-1 to TRBJ2-1; D is uncertain. Looked up from germline, CDR1 is SGHRS and CDR2 is YFSETQ. Trimming pared 4 bases from V and 9 bases from J, leaving 17 bases between. CDR3 length equals 14 residues. CDR3 sequence reads: CASSTRTQIGEQFF. The CDR3 nucleotides are TGCGCCAGCAGCACCAGGACCCAAATTGGTGAGCAGTTCTTC.

The rearrangement joins TRBV28 to TRBJ2-3, with 8 bases that match TRBD2. J was trimmed by 3 bases and V by 7 bases; bases with no gene match: 15. This CDR3 is 17 amino acids long. Per the germline V gene, CDR1 is MDHEN and CDR2 is SYDVKM. The CDR3 protein is CASTPSGGLGQTDTQYF. The DNA for the CDR3 is TGTGCCAGCACCCCCTCGGGGGGACTAGGACAAACAGATACGCAGTATTTT.

The V call is TRBV6-1, the J call TRBJ1-1, with D possibly matching TRBD1 (5 bases). Trimming cost V 1 base and J 1 base, with 7 bases left between them. Germline CDR1 and CDR2: MNHNS and SASEGT. CDR3 length: 14 residues. DNA of the CDR3: TGTGCCAGCAGTGAAGTTGACAGGAACACTGAAGCTTTCTTT. It codes for CASSEVDRNTEAFF.

This chain connects TRBV7-8 to TRBJ1-5; D not certain. CDR1 is SGHVS and CDR2 is FQNEAQ in the germline V gene. The CDR3 extends over 16 amino acids. V was shortened by 0 bases and J by 2 bases, with 11 bases between the two germline ends. The CDR3 bases are TGTGCCAGCAGCTTAGCTGCTCGATCTGGCAATCAGCCCCAGCATTTT. Translation: CASSLAARSGNQPQHF.

This clone came up once. The CDR3 is CASSLDHNEQFF. The CDR3 nucleotides read TGTGCCAGCAGCTTGGACCACAATGAGCAGTTCTTC. The rearrangement uses TRBV11-3 and TRBJ2-1; D not certain. The V and J ends lost 3 bases and 5 bases respectively, with 5 bases between them. The CDR3 is 12 residues long. In germline, CDR1 is SGHNT, CDR2 YENEEA.

The CDR3 sequence: CASSLVSGGPNTQYF. For the CDR3, the DNA is TGCGCCAGCAGCTTGGTGTCGGGAGGGCCAAATACGCAGTATTTT. The chain recombines TRBV5-1 with TRBJ2-3, with TRBD2 matching 8 bases. With V trimmed by 0 bases and J by 7 bases, 7 bases remained unmatched. The germline CDR1 and CDR2 sequences are SGHRS and YFSETQ. The CDR3 is 15 amino acids.

The table lists this clone with a few counts. The V and J genes are TRBV10-3 and TRBJ2-1, with D perhaps TRBD1 (6 bases). Germline CDR1 is ENHRY and CDR2 is SYGVKD. The CDR3 sequence is 13 residues long. The ends were cut back, 4 bases at V and 7 bases at J, with 11 bases in the middle. CDR3 sequence reads: CAISVTGQNEQFF. CDR3 DNA: TGTGCCATCAGTGTAACAGGGCAAAATGAGCAGTTCTTC.

The chain couples TRBV7-7 to TRBJ2-7, with 7 positions matching TRBD2. V shed 5 bases, J shed 7 bases, and the junction held 8 bases outside the gene matches. This CDR3 has 13 residues. Germline V gene lookup returns CDR1 SSHAT and CDR2 FNYEAQ (reference sequence). The CDR3 region is CASSPLASGEQYF. DNA of the CDR3: TGTGCCAGCAGCCCACTAGCGTCGGGGGAGCAGTACTTC.

The CDR3 DNA is TGTGCCAGCAGCCAAGATCCCGGATCCTCTGGAAACACCATATATTTT. Its translation is CASSQDPGSSGNTIYF. The gene calls are TRBV4-2 and TRBJ1-3; D gene unclear. Germline V lookup: CDR1 LGHNA, CDR2 YNFKEQ. The CDR3 has 16 residues. V was pared by 0 bases and J by 0 bases, with 9 bases between.

The chain recombines TRBV4-1 with TRBJ2-1, with D perhaps TRBD1 or TRBD2 (5 bases each). V was clipped by 0 bases and J by 2 bases, with 8 bases between them. CDR3 length: 15 amino acids. Germline CDR1 MGHRA, CDR2 YSYEKL. For the CDR3, the DNA is TGCGCCAGCAGCCAAGAGTCGGGGCCCTACAATGAGCAGTTCTTC. This encodes CASSQESGPYNEQFF.

This clone was seen a single time. The chain recombines TRBV6-1 with TRBJ2-2; D not resolved. Looked up from germline, CDR1 is MNHNS and CDR2 is SASEGT. The CDR3 is made up of 14 amino acids. V shed 3 bases and J shed 2 bases, with 7 bases lying between them. The CDR3 region has the DNA TGTGCCAGCAGTGAGGGCTACAACACCGGGGAGCTGTTTTTT. Amino acid sequence: CASSEGYNTGELFF.

V usage is TRBV6-5 and J usage is TRBJ2-5, with a possible D match to TRBD2 (7 bases). With 5 bases removed from V and 4 bases from J, the gap between germline ends came to 14 bases. The germline V gene encodes CDR1 MNHEY and CDR2 SVGAGI. The CDR3 sequence is 14 residues long. The CDR3 protein is CASSTTGGLETQYF. The CDR3 nucleotides are TGTGCCAGCAGTACCACGGGGGGCCTAGAGACCCAGTACTTC.